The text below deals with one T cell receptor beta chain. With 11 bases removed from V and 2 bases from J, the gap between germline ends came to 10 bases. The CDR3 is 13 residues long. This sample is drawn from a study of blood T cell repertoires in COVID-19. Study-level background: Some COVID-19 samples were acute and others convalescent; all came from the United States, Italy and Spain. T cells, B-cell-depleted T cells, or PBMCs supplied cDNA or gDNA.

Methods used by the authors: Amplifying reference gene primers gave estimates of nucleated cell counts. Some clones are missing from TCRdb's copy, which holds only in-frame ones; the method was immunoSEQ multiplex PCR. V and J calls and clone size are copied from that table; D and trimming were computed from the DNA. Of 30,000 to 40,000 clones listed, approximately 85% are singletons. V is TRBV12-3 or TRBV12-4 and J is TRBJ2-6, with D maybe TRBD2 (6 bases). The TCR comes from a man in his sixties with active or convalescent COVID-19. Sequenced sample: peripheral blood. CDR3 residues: CALGGTGANVLTF. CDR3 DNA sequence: TGTGCCCTGGGGGGTACTGGGGCCAACGTCCTGACTTTC.